Here is one T cell receptor (beta chain) with its context. Its antigen is unknown. No base quality information exists; no much larger clone differs at one position. These data originate in a study of CD8 T cells in Susac syndrome (dated by TCRdb to between 2017 and 2020). With respect to the entire study: The study used repertoire sequencing to test whether antigen drove CD8+ T cell activation and differentiation in Susac syndrome.

Peripheral blood CD8+ and CD4+ T cells from healthy donors, Susac syndrome patients and multiple sclerosis patients were profiled using high-throughput TCR beta sequencing. Treatment-naive patients with stable or active relapsing-remitting disease fulfilling revised McDonald criteria were used as multiple sclerosis controls. Bulk CD8+ and CD4+ T cells were purified by magnetic negative isolation, while CD8+ TEMRA cells were enriched using FACS. Blood was drawn into EDTA tubes, processed within 24 hours, and PBMCs were isolated by density gradient centrifugation. PBMCs intended for TCR sequencing were frozen in liquid nitrogen and were later thawed in a 37 degrees C water bath. The sorted or isolated CD4+, CD8+ and CD8+ TEMRA cells reached a purity of at least 90%. What the authors observed across the whole study: The TCR sequencing and HLA analysis was acknowledged to have included a relatively small number of individuals.

RNA was extracted using the RNeasy kit, and roughly 0.5 to 1 microgram was reverse transcribed with random hexamers. The immunoSEQ multiplex PCR assay, covering 54 Vbeta and 13 Jbeta segments, was used to amplify TCR beta CDR3 regions. PCR amplification bias was corrected using a synthetic template baseline for primer optimization and computational correction. The authors' pipeline ran thus. Only productive sequences were kept, with reads annotated to V, D and J genes according to IMGT and analyzed in immunoSEQ Analyzer. Clonality was calculated as one minus the Shannon entropy normalized by log2 of the number of productive unique sequences. For each patient and control, public and private clones were evaluated among the 100 most prevalent clones. Susac-specific clones were defined as absent from healthy and MS cohorts, around 1,000 published viral clones and other ImmuneACCESS disease sequences. The public sequencing data were trimmed at Q25 with fastp and processed into clonotypes with MiXCR by TCRdb, which kept only in-frame beta chains. Rows with a matching CDR3 protein are joined into one entry that keeps the most common DNA and genes. None of the V and J calls come from the authors' own analysis; TCRdb made them. The sample contains approximately 160,000 distinct CDR3 sequences, around 94% of them found a single time. About 0.1% of the sample goes to the ten largest clones.

Its CDR3 holds 17 amino acids, cysteine through phenylalanine. Only the CDR3 region is kept as DNA, spanning 51 bases read in frame from base 1. The germline V gene gives CDR1 as MGHDK and CDR2 as SYGVNS. Trimming takes 3 bases from V and 4 bases from J, and the germline ends sit 21 bases apart. The chain couples TRBV25-1 to TRBJ1-2; a tentative D match to TRBD1 spans 5 bases. Sequencing was performed on CD4+ T cells from PBMCs. The TCR was taken from a human donor with multiple sclerosis. For the CDR3, the sequence is CASSDRRTYLGSYGYTF. The sequenced DNA is TGTGCCAGCAGTGATCGACGGACATACTTGGGGAGCTATGGCTACACCTTC.